This section outlines one TCR beta chain sequence together with its context. Its target is not known. This sample was taken from a study of cytomegalovirus exposure and HLA in healthy donors. Study conclusions and caveats: Equally common other TCR beta chains were less clonally expanded than HLA-associated ones, a later analysis found. The classifier reportedly diagnosed cytomegalovirus status with high specificity and sensitivity. Because they were indistinguishable, some V segments, including TRBV6-2 and TRBV6-3, were excluded. Analyses of presence and absence presupposed an approximately uniform sequencing depth across donors.

PCR primers comprised 60 Vbeta and 13 Jbeta primers. Using immunoSEQ multiplex PCR, the repertoire was profiled, and TCRdb retains in-frame clones only, with some absent. The table lists roughly 100,000 clones, 76% of them singletons, with 3.5% to 5% in the top ten. The CDR3 contains 15 residues. The germline gives CDR1 MNHEY, CDR2 SVGAGI. The J segment lost 10 bases and the V segment lost 0 bases, leaving 6 bases of the junction unmatched. The receptor comes from a man aged 35 to 55 in good health and CMV-seronegative. This sequence joins TRBV6-5 and TRBJ1-6; 7 bases align to TRBD1. The sequenced sample consisted of PBMCs. CDR3 in amino acids: CASSYSRDSLSPLHF. CDR3 nucleotide sequence: TGTGCCAGCAGTTACTCCCGGGACAGCTTATCACCCCTCCACTTT.